This TCR beta chain was observed in a study of tumor-infiltrating lymphocytes in primary liver carcinoma. The template, roughly 510 ng total RNA, yielded TCR beta cDNA made with a constant-region primer. ARM-PCR, slightly modified, supplied the TCR beta libraries through three nested multiplex PCR rounds. A C-beta reverse primer and TRBV1-TRBV30 forward primers served in each of the first two PCR rounds, at about 10 cycles apiece. One entry per CDR3 protein results from TCRdb running MiXCR on the multiplex PCR reads. Seen here are around 120,000 distinct CDR3 sequences, 65% observed once, and the top ten hold over 7%. With regard to this clonotype: The junction departs from the called germline gene at one end, perhaps through a read error.

The source material, roughly 18-31 mg of unsorted bulk tissue, was used to co-extract RNA and DNA. The germline V gene encodes CDR1 SGHAT and CDR2 FQNNGV. The CDR3 is 13 amino acids. This sequence originates from an older woman with primary liver carcinoma and hepatitis B virus infection. The sequencing input was liver tumor tissue from sampling region 1. Sample subset: tumor region T1, superior pole. This chain uses TRBV11-2 with TRBJ1-1, with D tentatively TRBD1 (5 bases). Written as DNA, the CDR3 is TGTGCTAGCAGCTTCCGGGGGATGTCTGAAGCTTTCTTT. Protein: CASSFRGMSEAFF.